Listed here are 32 T cell receptor beta chains from one sample, sequenced in a study of Graves' ophthalmopathy and Graves' hyperthyroidism. RNA transcripts yielded amplified TCR beta CDR3 regions. The authors performed first-round RT-PCR with HTBI primers and then a second-round multiplex PCR. Via MiXCR, TCRdb re-called the multiplex PCR reads, giving one row per CDR3 protein. The sample lists around 1,200,000 distinct CDR3 sequences; 36% were seen once. The sample consisted of peripheral blood or thyroid tissue (not recorded which). All receptors derive from an adult man with Graves' hyperthyroidism.

The chain recombines TRBV10-3 with TRBJ2-2, with D perhaps TRBD2 (6 bases). The CDR3 is 16 amino acids. The V and J ends lost 10 bases and 0 bases respectively, with 18 bases between them. Germline values: CDR1 ENHRY, CDR2 SYGVKD. The CDR3 protein is CASCPGLTPNTGELFF. For the CDR3, the DNA is TGTGCCAGCTGTCCGGGACTGACTCCGAACACCGGGGAGCTGTTTTTT.

This clonotype was detected many times. The chain links TRBV7-9 to TRBJ2-2; tentatively, D is TRBD2 (5 bases). Per germline, CDR1 SEHNR and CDR2 FQNEAQ (reference sequence). The CDR3 runs to 15 residues. The V end lost 1 base, the J end lost 3 bases, and 9 bases lay between the germline ends. CDR3 in amino acids: CASSLVASHTGELFF. CDR3 DNA sequence: TGTGCCAGCAGCTTAGTAGCGTCGCACACCGGGGAGCTGTTTTTT.

This clonotype was detected only once. The rearrangement uses TRBV29-1 and TRBJ1-1; D may be TRBD1 (5 bases). This CDR3 spans 13 amino acids. V lost 4 bases and J 4 bases, leaving 13 bases between the germline ends. Germline CDR1 reads SQVTM; CDR2 reads ANQGSEA. The DNA for the CDR3 is TGCAGCGTTGGAACGGGGGACTTCACTGAAGCTTTCTTT. Protein product: CSVGTGDFTEAFF.

In its sample, this clonotype was seen many times. The J gene is TRBJ2-7, the V gene TRBV7-9; TRBD1 matches 9 bases. CDR3 length equals 14 residues. In germline, CDR1 is SEHNR, CDR2 FQNEAQ (reference sequence). The V segment lost 1 base and the J segment 7 bases; nucleotides outside the gene matches: 5. CDR3 amino acids: CASSLVGQGPEQYF. The CDR3 coding sequence is TGTGCCAGCAGCTTAGTGGGACAGGGACCAGAGCAGTACTTC.

This clonotype has ten or more counts. The chain couples TRBV6-5 to TRBJ1-4; D is possibly TRBD1 (5 bases). Trimming took 5 bases from V and 7 from J, leaving 17 bases between them. This CDR3 comprises 15 residues. CDR1 and CDR2 (germline): MNHEY, SVGAGI. This chain's CDR3 is CASSLATGSLEKLFF. The CDR3 bases are TGTGCCAGCAGTCTCGCCACAGGTTCCCTTGAAAAACTGTTTTTT.

This clonotype has a count of ten or more. The V and J genes are TRBV25-1 and TRBJ1-4; 8 positions agree with TRBD1. The ends lost 3 bases at V and 3 bases at J; junction bases unmatched: 6. From germline, CDR1 is MGHDK and CDR2 SYGVNS. CDR3 length equals 16 residues. The CDR3 region is CASSDTQQGANEKLFF. CDR3 bases: TGTGCCAGCAGTGATACCCAACAGGGGGCTAATGAAAAACTGTTTTTT.

The rearrangement links TRBV4-3 to TRBJ2-1; D is uncertain. The V gene lost 1 base and the J gene lost 0 bases, with 10 bases spanning the gap. The CDR3 has 16 amino acids. CDR1 and CDR2 from the germline V gene are LGHNA and YSLEER. The CDR3 spells CASSQGRTHSYNEQFF. CDR3 in DNA: TGCGCCAGCAGCCAAGGAAGGACGCACTCCTACAATGAGCAGTTCTTC.

This clonotype was detected once. Its ends do not fully match the called genes, so a read error is possible. The rearrangement links TRBV5-5 to TRBJ1-2; the D gene is possibly TRBD1 (6 bases). CDR1 is SGHKS, CDR2 YYEKEE, per germline (reference sequence). The CDR3 is 13 residues long. The CDR3 protein is CASSFTGSAGYTF. CDR3 sequence (DNA): TGCGCCAGCAGCTTTACAGGGTCGGCTGGCTACACCTTC.

The rearrangement joins TRBV7-9 to TRBJ1-5; 7 bases align to TRBD1. Germline CDR1 and CDR2: SEHNR and FQNEAQ (reference sequence). The length of the CDR3 is 17 residues. The trim removed 5 bases at V and 5 bases at J, leaving 15 bases unmatched. For the CDR3, the DNA is TGTGCCAGCAGCCCCGGACAGGCAGCTGAGGGATATCAGCCCCAGCATTTT. Protein product: CASSPGQAAEGYQPQHF.

This clonotype was seen just once. The chain couples TRBV12-3 or TRBV12-4 to TRBJ2-7; D might be TRBD1 (6 bases). This CDR3 contains 12 residues. With 7 bases removed from V and 3 bases from J, the gap between germline ends came to 10 bases. The CDR3: CASKKDSYEQYF. Written as DNA, the CDR3 is TGTGCCAGCAAGAAGGACAGCTACGAGCAGTACTTC.

In the case of this clonotype: This could be a read error, since a much larger clone is one nucleotide away. This chain connects TRBV20-1 to TRBJ2-7; tentative D call: TRBD1 (5 bases). V was cut by 0 bases and J by 3 bases, with 12 bases left in between. This CDR3 has 14 amino acids. The germline CDR1 and CDR2 sequences are DFQATT and SNEGSKA (reference sequence). DNA for the CDR3: TGCAGTGCTAGAGAGGCAGGGAAGTTCTACGAGCAGTACTTC. It specifies CSAREAGKFYEQYF.

This clonotype came up many times. The J gene is TRBJ2-7, the V gene TRBV20-1, with TRBD1 matching over 9 bases. This CDR3 is 14 amino acids long. Germline trimming cut 6 bases from V and 3 bases from J; bases unmatched to any gene: 9. The germline CDR1 and CDR2 sequences are DFQATT and SNEGSKA (reference sequence). The CDR3 spells CSAEAGTGNYEQYF. The CDR3 coding sequence is TGCAGTGCCGAAGCCGGGACAGGGAACTACGAGCAGTACTTC.

Comment on this clonotype: With a much larger clone just one base away, this may be a read error. The CDR3 region is CTSSFPSEAFF. Here the CDR3 DNA reads TGTACCAGCAGTTTCCCCAGTGAAGCTTTCTTT. V is TRBV12-3 or TRBV12-4 and J is TRBJ1-1, with unresolved D. The CDR3 sequence is 11 residues long.

This clonotype was seen more than once but under ten times. The chain carries TRBV5-6 and TRBJ1-6, with D perhaps TRBD1 (5 bases). The CDR3 runs 15 residues. The V gene lost 6 bases and the J gene lost 7 bases, with 17 bases spanning the gap. Germline CDR1 is SGHDT and CDR2 is YYEEEE. CDR3 in DNA: TGTGCCAGCACCACGTGGGCAGGGTCGAATTCACCCCTCCACTTT. Translation gives CASTTWAGSNSPLHF.

V is TRBV19 and J is TRBJ2-2; 7 bases are a match to TRBD2. The V and J ends lost 6 bases and 3 bases, in that order; junction bases with no gene match: 16. This CDR3 comprises 18 residues. The germline V gene encodes CDR1 LNHDA and CDR2 SQIVND (reference sequence). CDR3 nucleotide sequence: TGTGCCAGTAGCTTCAGCCTAGCGGAGTACGGCTACACCGGGGAGCTGTTTTTT. Translated: CASSFSLAEYGYTGELFF.

The sample holds a few counts of this clonotype. The rearrangement links TRBV12-3 or TRBV12-4 to TRBJ2-2; 9 bases match TRBD2. J lost 1 base, V lost 8 bases, and 5 bases had no gene match. The CDR3 is 15 amino acids. CDR3 bases: TGTGCCAGCCTTGGAGCGGGGGGGAACACCGGGGAGCTGTTTTTT. This translates into CASLGAGGNTGELFF.

This clonotype was seen only once. The gene calls are TRBV25-1 and TRBJ1-2; D not certain. Germline CDR1 and CDR2: MGHDK and SYGVNS. The CDR3 length is 17 residues. The V gene lost 3 bases and the J gene lost 1 base, with 18 bases spanning the gap. CDR3 DNA sequence: TGTGCCAGCAGTGACCGAAGAATGGGCTTTGGTAACTATGGCTACACCTTC. This gives the protein CASSDRRMGFGNYGYTF.

This clonotype was observed a few times. J is TRBJ2-5 and V is TRBV7-2, with no clear D. Trimming removed 7 bases from V and 2 bases from J, with 11 bases in between. Germline V CDR1 and CDR2: SGHTA, FQGNSA. The CDR3 contains 13 residues. The CDR3 loop is CASNPLKQETQYF. The CDR3 DNA reads TGTGCCAGCAACCCACTGAAACAAGAGACCCAGTACTTC.

This clonotype was counted many times. The rearrangement uses TRBV29-1 and TRBJ1-2, with D perhaps TRBD1 (6 bases). Germline values: CDR1 SQVTM, CDR2 ANQGSEA. CDR3 length: 14 amino acids. Trimming pared 4 bases from V and 7 bases from J, leaving 19 bases between. CDR3 DNA: TGCAGCGTTGTTAGGGACACGGATTATGGTGGCTACACCTTC. Encoded protein: CSVVRDTDYGGYTF.

The V and J genes are TRBV25-1 and TRBJ2-1; D is perhaps TRBD1 (6 bases). The CDR3 covers 13 residues. The V end was cut by 6 bases, the J end by 5 bases, with 11 bases between. Germline CDR1 MGHDK, CDR2 SYGVNS. The CDR3 loop is CASSSTGNNEQFF. The CDR3 nucleotides are TGTGCCAGCAGCTCGACAGGTAACAATGAGCAGTTCTTC.

This clonotype appeared many times. The V gene is TRBV29-1, the J gene TRBJ2-7; 8 bases align to TRBD2. Per germline, CDR1 SQVTM and CDR2 ANQGSEA. The V gene end was trimmed by 5 bases and the J gene end by 6 bases; junction bases not matched to a gene: 6. CDR3 length: 12 amino acids. CDR3 in amino acids: CSVLGLVSEQYF. The CDR3, as DNA: TGCAGCGTTCTGGGACTAGTATCCGAGCAGTACTTC.

The chain recombines TRBV7-9 with TRBJ2-5; TRBD2 matches 9 bases. In germline, CDR1 is SEHNR, CDR2 FQNEAQ (reference sequence). The CDR3 runs to 18 residues. V gave up 4 bases and J gave up 4 bases; unmatched junction bases: 16. This CDR3 is CASSSGSAREGPLETQYF. The CDR3 nucleotides are TGTGCCAGCAGCTCCGGGTCGGCGCGGGAGGGCCCATTAGAGACCCAGTACTTC.

The chain couples TRBV20-1 to TRBJ2-5; D is uncertain. Germline CDR1 reads DFQATT; CDR2 reads SNEGSKA (reference sequence). The CDR3 spans 13 residues. Trimming cost V 6 bases and J 4 bases, with 15 bases left between them. As DNA, the CDR3 is TGCAGTGCCGAGGACCCAAGAGGAGAGACCCAGTACTTC. As protein: CSAEDPRGETQYF.

This clonotype has just a few counts. V and J are TRBV15 and TRBJ1-2; the match to TRBD1 covers 7 bases. V was clipped by 3 bases and J by 4 bases; unmatched bases: 14. The CDR3 sequence is 17 residues long. Germline-derived CDR1 and CDR2 are LNHNV and YYDKDF (reference sequence). CDR3 nucleotides: TGTGCCACCAGCAGCGTTGTGGCGGAGGGGGCTGGCTATGGCTACACCTTC. This sequence encodes CATSSVVAEGAGYGYTF.

This clonotype has at least ten counts. The chain combines TRBV6-1 with TRBJ1-6; D is uncertain. CDR1 is MNHNS and CDR2 is SASEGT in the germline V gene. The CDR3 is 14 residues long. The ends were cut back, 5 bases at V and 10 bases at J, with 15 bases in the middle. This chain's CDR3 is CASSTNEGGSPLHF. The CDR3 region has the DNA TGTGCCAGCAGTACCAACGAGGGCGGATCACCCCTCCACTTT.

This clonotype was counted once. This may stem from a read error, because a much larger clone lies one nucleotide away. V is TRBV7-9 and J is TRBJ1-3; TRBD1 agrees at 7 bases. The V segment lost 5 bases and the J segment 3 bases; nucleotides outside the gene matches: 10. Germline V lookup: CDR1 SEHNR, CDR2 FQNEAQ (reference sequence). This CDR3 has 16 amino acids. This chain's CDR3 is CASSERTGAGGNTIYF. The CDR3 region has the DNA TGTGCCAGCAGCGAGCGTACAGGGGCCGGTGGAAACACCATATATTTT.

This clonotype appeared many times. J is TRBJ1-6 and V is TRBV19; tentatively, D is TRBD1 (6 bases). CDR1 and CDR2 (germline): LNHDA, SQIVND (reference sequence). The CDR3 is made up of 14 amino acids. V lost 5 bases and J lost 10, with 15 bases in between. The chain's CDR3 is CASSVQGKGSPLHF. The CDR3 nucleotides read TGTGCCAGTAGTGTACAGGGAAAGGGCTCACCCCTCCACTTT.

In regard to this clonotype: A read error may explain this, as a much larger clone is one base away. J is TRBJ2-5 and V is TRBV10-3; 7 positions agree with TRBD1. Germline CDR1 and CDR2: ENHRY and SYGVKD. The CDR3 covers 15 residues. The CDR3 nucleotides read TGTGCCGTCAGCGCTCCCGGGACAGAGCAAGAGGCCCAGTACTTC. This sequence encodes CAVSAPGTEQEAQYF.

As concerns this clonotype: A much bigger clone sits one base away, suggesting this may be a read error. This is likely a read error, given that the CDR3 carries no conserved phenylalanine or tryptophan at its end. V and J are TRBV20-1 and TRBJ1-5; no firm D call. Per the germline V gene, CDR1 is DFQATT and CDR2 is SNEGSKA (reference sequence). CDR3 length: 12 residues. The germline V and J ends were trimmed by 0 bases and 10 bases, with 10 bases remaining between them. In DNA form, the CDR3 reads TGCAGTGCTAGAGACAGTCTAGGCCCCCAGCATTCT. Its protein product is CSARDSLGPQHS.

This clonotype showed up many times. The CDR3 bases are TGTGCCAGCAGCGACAGGGGTGCGTACCAAGAGACCCAGTACTTC. It is translated as CASSDRGAYQETQYF. The rearrangement links TRBV9 to TRBJ2-5; 7 bases match TRBD1. This CDR3 contains 15 residues. Unmatched junction bases numbered 5, after V lost 3 bases and J lost 0 bases. The germline V gene encodes CDR1 SGDLS and CDR2 YYNGEE.

For this clonotype: Since a much larger clone is just one base distant, this may be a read error. The V and J genes are TRBV12-3 or TRBV12-4 and TRBJ1-1; D call uncertain. This CDR3 region has 14 residues. For the CDR3, the DNA is TGTGTCAGCAGTCCCTGGAACAGTAACACTGAAGCTTTCTTT. Protein product: CVSSPWNSNTEAFF.

V usage is TRBV10-1 and J usage is TRBJ1-5; 8 nucleotides align to TRBD1. V trimming: 8 bases; J trimming: 11 bases; junction bases outside the gene matches: 11. This CDR3 comprises 13 residues. The germline V gene has CDR1 WNHNN and CDR2 SYGVQD (reference sequence). The CDR3 coding sequence is TGCGCCAGCCCGGGGACAGGACACGGGGCCCAGCATTTT. Amino acid sequence: CASPGTGHGAQHF.